This T cell receptor (beta chain) was obtained from a study of T cell repertoires and HLA-DP antigens. Study-wide results and limits: Antigen presentation used HeLa cells, with total CD4+ cells responding.

Comments on this clone: Its antigen is undetermined.

The CDR3 is 15 residues long. The germline CDR1 and CDR2 sequences are SNHLY and FYNNEI. Between the trimmed V and J ends, which lost 3 bases and 0 bases, there was a span of 8 bases. Clones were sequenced by immunoSEQ multiplex PCR, and TCRdb holds only the in-frame ones, with some missing. This sample carries some 89,000 clones, roughly 86% of them seen once, and the ten largest clones take about 1.5%. Sequencing was carried out using CD4+ T cells from PBMCs. The gene calls are TRBV2 and TRBJ1-4, with D possibly TRBD1 on 6 matching bases. The clonotype was recovered from a man aged 45-60 years in good health and CMV-seronegative. This chain's CDR3 is CASSDPGATNEKLFF. As DNA, the CDR3 is TGTGCCAGCAGTGACCCAGGGGCAACTAATGAAAAACTGTTTTTT.